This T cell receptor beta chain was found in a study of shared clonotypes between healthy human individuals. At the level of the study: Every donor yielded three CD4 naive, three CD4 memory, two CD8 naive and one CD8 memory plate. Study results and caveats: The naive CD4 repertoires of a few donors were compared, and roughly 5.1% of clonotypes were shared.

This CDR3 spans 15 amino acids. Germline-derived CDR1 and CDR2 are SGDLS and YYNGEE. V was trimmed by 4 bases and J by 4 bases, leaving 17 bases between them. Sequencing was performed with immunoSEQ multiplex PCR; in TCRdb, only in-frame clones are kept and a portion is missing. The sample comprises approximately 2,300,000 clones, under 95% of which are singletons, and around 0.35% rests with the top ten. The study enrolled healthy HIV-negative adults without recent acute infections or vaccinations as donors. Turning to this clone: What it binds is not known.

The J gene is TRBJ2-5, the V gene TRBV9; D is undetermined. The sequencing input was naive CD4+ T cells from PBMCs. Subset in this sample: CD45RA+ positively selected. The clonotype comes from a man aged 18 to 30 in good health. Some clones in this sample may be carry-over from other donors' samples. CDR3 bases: TGTGCCAGCAGCCCCCGGACGGCCGGAGTAGAGACCCAGTACTTC. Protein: CASSPRTAGVETQYF.